These 20 T cell receptor beta chains were sequenced from one sample in a study of T cell repertoires in MIS-A myocarditis (dated by TCRdb to 2022 to 2024). Libraries were made using the immunoSEQ multiplex PCR assay. What TCRdb holds here is the immuneACCESS table cut down to in-frame rearrangements. Part of the clones is not present; checked against another copy, under half of the missing clones reflect an unresolved V gene, and the others are unexplained. The sample table lists 11,000 or so clones, approximately 80% of them with a count of one. The top ten hold 29% of the sample. Sequences were obtained from right ventricle heart tissue obtained at autopsy. Explained via the paper, the cell subset or site label denotes: cardiac tissue sample (left or right ventricle, interventricular septum, or pericardium). These receptors came from a man in his late teens or twenties with fulminant myocarditis from multisystem inflammatory syndrome in adults (MIS-A) after COVID-19.

The genes are TRBV2 and TRBJ1-1; 8 nucleotides match TRBD1. CDR3 length equals 13 residues. Germline CDR1 reads SNHLY; CDR2 reads FYNNEI. The junction had 5 bases not matched to a gene; V was cut back by 5 bases and J by 6 bases. CDR3: CASSQDREAEAFF. The CDR3 DNA sequence: TGTGCCAGCAGTCAGGACAGGGAAGCTGAAGCTTTCTTT.

In DNA, the CDR3 is TGTGCCAGCAGCCAAGGGGCTAGCGGGAGTCCTTACAATGAGCAGTTCTTC. Amino acids: CASSQGASGSPYNEQFF. The chain recombines TRBV3-1 (or the pseudogene TRBV3-2) with TRBJ2-1; 10 bases line up with TRBD2. V lost 1 base, J lost 4 bases, and 7 bases stayed unmatched. There are 17 residues in the CDR3. Germline V gives CDR1 LGHDT, CDR2 YNNKEL (reference sequence).

This clone appeared a single time. The chain carries TRBV7-8 and TRBJ1-2, with D perhaps TRBD1 (5 bases). The germline CDR1 and CDR2 sequences are SGHVS and FQNEAQ. Between the trimmed V and J ends, which lost 4 bases and 0 bases, there was a span of 15 bases. This CDR3 is built from 16 residues. The CDR3 loop reads CASSSDRDLSNYGYTF. The CDR3 region has the DNA TGTGCCAGCAGCTCAGACAGAGATCTCTCTAACTATGGCTACACCTTC.

The gene calls are TRBV3-1 (or the pseudogene TRBV3-2) and TRBJ1-2, with 7 bases fitting TRBD1. The CDR3 length is 14 residues. The germline CDR1 and CDR2 sequences are LGHDT and YNNKEL (reference sequence). V dropped 4 bases and J dropped 2; count of bases not matched to a gene: 4. The CDR3 region is CASSLRTGNYGYTF. CDR3 nucleotide sequence: TGTGCCAGCAGCCTTCGGACAGGAAACTATGGCTACACCTTC.

The chain employs TRBV6-2 or TRBV6-3 and TRBJ2-3; D unresolved. Per germline, CDR1 MNHEY and CDR2 SVGEGT. The CDR3 is made up of 16 amino acids. Between the trimmed V and J ends, which lost 2 bases and 4 bases, there was a span of 16 bases. The CDR3: CASSYQDPNGADTQYF. The DNA for the CDR3 is TGTGCCAGCAGTTACCAGGACCCAAATGGGGCAGATACGCAGTATTTT.

This clone was seen only once. The rearrangement uses TRBV28 and TRBJ1-1, with D uncertain. The CDR3 is made up of 11 amino acids. The germline gives CDR1 MDHEN, CDR2 SYDVKM. Trimming shortened V by 7 bases and J by 4 bases, and 7 bases separated the two germline ends. CDR3 in amino acids: CASTLGTEAFF. In DNA form, the CDR3 reads TGTGCCAGCACCTTGGGCACTGAAGCTTTCTTT.

In nucleotides, the CDR3 is TGTGCCAGCAGCGTACAGCGATCGAGAGGCAATGAGCAGTTCTTC. Translated, it gives CASSVQRSRGNEQFF. The chain employs TRBV9 and TRBJ2-1; D is uncertain. The germline CDR1 and CDR2 sequences are SGDLS and YYNGEE. The CDR3 consists of 15 residues. V was clipped by 1 base and J by 6 bases, with 14 bases between them.

J is TRBJ1-2 and V is TRBV6-1; D uncertain. This CDR3 has 13 amino acids. Germline CDR1 MNHNS, CDR2 SASEGT. Trimming shortened V by 1 base and J by 5 bases, and 8 bases separated the two germline ends. The CDR3 loop reads CASSEVATYGYTF. CDR3 in DNA: TGTGCCAGCAGTGAAGTGGCGACGTATGGCTACACCTTC.

This clone showed up just once. The V call is TRBV15, the J call TRBJ1-2; the D gene is possibly TRBD1 (6 bases). With 5 bases removed from V and 0 bases from J, the gap between germline ends came to 13 bases. This CDR3 is built from 15 residues. Germline lookup yields CDR1 LNHNV and CDR2 YYDKDF (reference sequence). The CDR3 is CATSRGRLANYGYTF. The CDR3 DNA sequence: TGTGCCACCAGCCGGGGGCGCCTAGCTAACTATGGCTACACCTTC. The variable domain in full, completed from reference TRBV15 and TRBJ1-2, reads DAMVIQNPRYQVTQFGKPVTLSCSQTLNHNVMYWYQQKSSQAPKLLFHYYDKDFNNEADTPDNFQSRRPNTSFCFLDIRSPGLGDTAMYLCATSRGRLANYGYTFGSGTRLTVV.

The rearrangement uses TRBV9 and TRBJ1-4, with 10 bases lining up with TRBD1. The V and J ends lost 4 bases and 6 bases, in that order; junction bases with no gene match: 12. CDR1 is SGDLS and CDR2 is YYNGEE in the germline V gene. The CDR3 length is 17 residues. The CDR3 sequence: CASSPGTGTGADEKLFF. Written as DNA, the CDR3 is TGTGCCAGCAGCCCCGGGACAGGGACAGGGGCGGATGAAAAACTGTTTTTT.

J is TRBJ1-5 and V is TRBV5-6, with 8 bases identical to TRBD1. V dropped 0 bases and J dropped 6; count of bases not matched to a gene: 11. Germline CDR1 reads SGHDT; CDR2 reads YYEEEE. This CDR3 contains 17 residues. The DNA for the CDR3 is TGTGCCAGCAGCTTGGCCGTAGAAGCAGGGGGCGTTCAGCCCCAGCATTTT. Protein: CASSLAVEAGGVQPQHF.

The chain joins TRBV28 to TRBJ2-3; a weak D match, TRBD2 (5 bases). V lost 3 bases, J lost 0 bases, and 13 bases lay in between. Germline values: CDR1 MDHEN, CDR2 SYDVKM. This CDR3 is 16 amino acids long. CDR3 coding DNA: TGTGCCAGCAGTTTCCTAGCCATACTGAGCACAGATACGCAGTATTTT. It yields the protein CASSFLAILSTDTQYF.

The chain links TRBV11-3 to TRBJ2-1; D may be TRBD1 (6 bases). This CDR3 comprises 13 residues. Germline V gene lookup returns CDR1 SGHNT and CDR2 YENEEA. Trimming took 4 bases from V and 4 from J, leaving 8 bases between them. DNA for the CDR3: TGTGCCAGCAGCTCCACAGGGTACAATGAGCAGTTCTTC. It yields the protein CASSSTGYNEQFF. Full variable domain (remainder filled in from reference TRBV11-3 and TRBJ2-1): EAGVVQSPRYKIIEKKQPVAFWCNPISGHNTLYWYLQNLGQGPELLIRYENEEAVDDSQLPKDRFSAERLKGVDSTLKIQPAELGDSAVYLCASSSTGYNEQFFGPGTRLTVL.

The chain combines TRBV28 with TRBJ2-7; D may be TRBD1 (6 bases). In germline, CDR1 is MDHEN, CDR2 SYDVKM. The CDR3 is made up of 13 amino acids. Trimming took off 9 bases at V and 3 bases at J, with 15 bases between the two ends. DNA for the CDR3: TGTGCCAGTATGACCAGGGGCTTCTACGAGCAGTACTTC. As protein: CASMTRGFYEQYF.

This clone was seen a few times. This chain uses TRBV19 with TRBJ2-7, with 7 bases that match TRBD1. CDR1 LNHDA and CDR2 SQIVND come from the germline V gene (reference sequence). Losses at the gene ends were 5 bases for V and 2 bases for J; bases not matched to a gene: 6. The length of the CDR3 is 14 residues. The CDR3 DNA follows: TGTGCCAGTAGTGTATCCGGGACAGCCTACGAGCAGTACTTC. Encoded protein: CASSVSGTAYEQYF.

The J gene is TRBJ1-3, the V gene TRBV30, with a possible D match to TRBD1 (5 bases). Trimming left V 2 bases short and J 2 bases short, with 13 bases between. Germline V gives CDR1 GTSNPN, CDR2 SVGIG (reference sequence). The CDR3 contains 15 residues. CDR3 in DNA: TGTGCCTGGAGTCCCCGACAGAGGGCTGGAAACACCATATATTTT. Encoded protein: CAWSPRQRAGNTIYF.

This clone turned up a few times. The chain employs TRBV12-3 or TRBV12-4 and TRBJ1-3; no definite D call. The CDR3 is made up of 13 amino acids. Trimming took 3 bases from V and 3 from J, leaving 6 bases between them. In DNA, the CDR3 is TGTGCCAGCAGTTTTGGAGATGGAAACACCATATATTTT. Translated, it gives CASSFGDGNTIYF.

This chain joins TRBV18 and TRBJ2-6, with TRBD1 identical over 9 bases. Germline V gene sequence: CDR1 KGHSH, CDR2 LQKENI. This CDR3 is 17 amino acids long. With V trimmed by 3 bases and J by 2 bases, 5 bases remained unmatched. CDR3 residues: CASSPGQGITGANVLTF. CDR3 sequence (DNA): TGTGCCAGCTCACCCGGACAGGGGATCACTGGGGCCAACGTCCTGACTTTC.

The J gene is TRBJ1-6, the V gene TRBV25-1; D may be TRBD1 (5 bases). Germline loops: CDR1 MGHDK, CDR2 SYGVNS. V lost 0 bases to trimming and J lost 14 bases, with 14 bases between them. This CDR3 is 14 amino acids long. The CDR3 coding sequence is TGTGCCAGCAGTGAATATAGAGAGGGGAGGACCCTCCACTTT. It codes for CASSEYREGRTLHF.

The gene calls are TRBV19 and TRBJ1-6, with a possible D match to TRBD1 (6 bases). The germline CDR1 and CDR2 sequences are LNHDA and SQIVND (reference sequence). The CDR3 length is 14 residues. V was trimmed by 6 bases and J by 7 bases, leaving 13 bases between them. The CDR3 DNA is TGTGCCAGTAGATTCGTCGGACAGAATTCACCCCTCCACTTT. It codes for CASRFVGQNSPLHF. The variable domain in full, completed from reference TRBV19 and TRBJ1-6, reads DGGITQSPKYLFRKEGQNVTLSCEQNLNHDAMYWYRQDPGQGLRLIYYSQIVNDFQKGDIAEGYSVSREKKESFPLTVTSAQKNPTAFYLCASRFVGQNSPLHFGNGTRLTVT.